A selection of T cell receptor beta chains follows, all from one sample in a study of cytomegalovirus exposure and HLA in healthy donors. The data were produced by immunoSEQ multiplex PCR, yet TCRdb's version contains in-frame clones alone and is incomplete. Of about 110,000 clones in the sample, approximately 80% were seen once. Input material: PBMCs. The receptor source for this set is a man in his fifties in good health and CMV-seronegative. CDR3s include the opening cysteine and the closing phenylalanine or tryptophan. A D gene is named only where the DNA matches it firmly. Not all rows give a size; the values are once, few, many and, for expanded clones, a class.

v_call	j_call	d_call	clone_size	cdr3_aa	cdr3_nt
TRBV4-3	TRBJ1-2	.	.	CASSQEAGDGYGYTF	TGCGCCAGCAGCCAAGAGGCAGGGGATGGTTATGGCTACACCTTC
TRBV6-5	TRBJ1-5	.	.	CASSRSRDQPQHF	TGTGCCAGCAGTAGGAGTCGGGATCAGCCCCAGCATTTT
TRBV5-6	TRBJ1-6	.	.	CASSFTGLPSYNSPLHF	TGTGCCAGCAGCTTCACGGGGTTACCCTCCTATAATTCACCCCTCCACTTT
TRBV5-1	TRBJ2-5	.	.	CASSLGSSRETQYF	TGCGCCAGCAGCTTGGGGTCCAGTCGAGAGACCCAGTACTTC
TRBV5-4	TRBJ2-5	TRBD2	.	CASSLFPGLAETQYF	TGTGCCAGCAGCCTCTTCCCGGGACTAGCGGAGACCCAGTACTTC
TRBV2	TRBJ2-7	TRBD2	.	CASIGQRGSYEQYF	TGTGCCAGCATAGGCCAGCGGGGTTCCTACGAGCAGTACTTC
TRBV7-9	TRBJ2-7	.	.	CASSLIYEQYF	TGTGCCAGCAGCCTAATTTACGAGCAGTACTTC
TRBV6-5	TRBJ1-1	.	.	CASAPRVDTEAFF	TGTGCCAGCGCCCCCAGGGTTGACACTGAAGCTTTCTTT
TRBV2	TRBJ2-7	.	.	CASVGQPYEQYF	TGTGCCAGCGTCGGACAGCCCTACGAGCAGTACTTC
TRBV6-1	TRBJ2-2	.	.	CASSDPGHRNTGELFF	TGTGCCAGCAGTGACCCGGGACATCGGAACACCGGGGAGCTGTTTTTT
TRBV5-1	TRBJ2-3	TRBD1	.	CASSRRQQGDTQYF	TGCGCCAGCAGCCGACGCCAACAGGGGGATACGCAGTATTTT
TRBV6-4	TRBJ2-3	.	.	CASSSLSSSDTQYF	TGTGCCAGCAGTTCTCTTAGTAGTTCAGATACGCAGTATTTT
TRBV5-1	TRBJ1-1	TRBD1	few	CASSIRDSTEAFF	TGCGCCAGCAGCATTAGGGACAGCACTGAAGCTTTCTTT
TRBV27	TRBJ1-6	TRBD1	.	CASSFRGNNSPLHF	TGTGCCAGCAGTTTCAGGGGGAATAATTCACCCCTCCACTTT
TRBV19	TRBJ2-7	TRBD2	.	CACSLRGGSYEQYF	TGTGCCTGTAGCCTCCGGGGGGGCTCCTACGAGCAGTACTTC
TRBV27	TRBJ2-1	.	.	CASRGGIEQFF	TGTGCCAGCAGGGGCGGGATTGAGCAGTTCTTC
TRBV7-8	TRBJ2-7	.	few	CASSKPTGSTYEQYF	TGTGCCAGCAGCAAACCGACAGGCTCAACCTACGAGCAGTACTTC
TRBV11-3	TRBJ1-4	.	few	CASSQSNGEKLFF	TGTGCCAGCAGCCAAAGCAACGGGGAAAAACTGTTTTTT
TRBV9	TRBJ2-5	TRBD2	.	CASSAGTSGVQETQYF	TGTGCCAGCAGCGCCGGGACTAGCGGGGTCCAAGAGACCCAGTACTTC
TRBV21-1	TRBJ1-2	.	.	CASSISPPDRVYGYTF	TGTGCCAGCAGCATTTCCCCGCCGGACAGGGTCTATGGCTACACCTTC
TRBV2	TRBJ1-2	TRBD1	once	CASLTGQRYGYTF	TGTGCCAGCCTGACAGGGCAGCGCTATGGCTACACCTTC
TRBV5-6	TRBJ1-2	TRBD1	once	CASSLEYRGDGGYTF	TGTGCCAGCAGCTTGGAATACAGGGGAGACGGTGGCTACACCTTC
TRBV11-3	TRBJ2-5	.	.	CASSLVKGHQEAQYF	TGTGCCAGCAGCTTAGTAAAAGGTCACCAAGAGGCCCAGTACTTC
TRBV10-3	TRBJ2-2	TRBD1	.	CAISTGQGNTGELFF	TGTGCCATCAGTACGGGACAGGGAAACACCGGGGAGCTGTTTTTT
TRBV2	TRBJ2-5	.	.	CASSEVSGRETQYF	TGTGCCAGCAGTGAGGTGTCAGGGAGGGAGACCCAGTACTTC
TRBV25-1	TRBJ1-1	.	.	CASTPLVSGNTEAFF	TGTGCCAGCACCCCTCTGGTCAGTGGGAACACTGAAGCTTTCTTT